The rows below give T cell receptor beta chains drawn from one sample of a study of OX40 agonist ivuxolimab in advanced cancers. The repertoire was sequenced with immunoSEQ multiplex PCR; TCRdb's copy has only in-frame clones and lacks some. The table has 60,000 to 85,000 clones, roughly 73% seen once. The sequencing used CD4+ or CD8+ T cells sorted from blood, collected in a trial of the OX40 agonist ivuxolimab. The source of these receptors is an adult with an advanced solid tumor such as melanoma, head and neck, liver or kidney cancer. Each CDR3 is given with its conserved first and last residue. The D gene is left open where the match is weak. The size of a clone is reported for some rows only, either as once, few or many, or as a class for expanded clones.

clone size	J gene	D gene	V gene	CDR3 DNA	CDR3 protein
.	TRBJ2-3	.	TRBV5-1	TGCGCCAGCAGCTTGGTTTTGGGGACAAACACAGATACGCAGTATTTT	CASSLVLGTNTDTQYF
.	TRBJ1-2	TRBD1	TRBV19	TGTGCCAGTAGCTACTTTTGGGATCGACAGGGACGGTTGGATGGCTACACCTTC	CASSYFWDRQGRLDGYTF
.	TRBJ2-5	.	TRBV7-7	TGTGCTAGCAGCTTTTCTTTCGGCGAGACCCAGTACTTC	CASSFSFGETQYF
.	TRBJ2-7	.	TRBV1	TGCACCAGCAGCCAAGTGACTGGAGAGCAGTACTTC	CTSSQVTGEQYF
few	TRBJ2-5	TRBD2	TRBV6-5	TGTGCCAGCCGCCCGACTAGCGGGAGATTTGAGACCCAGTACTTC	CASRPTSGRFETQYF
once	TRBJ2-1	.	TRBV19	TGTGCCAGTAGGACGGAAGCAAGCTCCTACAATGAGCAGTTCTTC	CASRTEASSYNEQFF
.	TRBJ2-7	TRBD2	TRBV11-3	TGTGCCAGCAGCTTGGGACTAGCGGGAGGTGACGAGCAGTACTTC	CASSLGLAGGDEQYF
few	TRBJ1-4	.	TRBV6-1	TGTGCCAGCAGCCCCGGGACGGCCTTGGGGAAACTGTTTTTT	CASSPGTALGKLFF
few	TRBJ2-3	.	TRBV11-3	TGTGCCAGCAGCTTAAACGTTGTAGATACGCAGTATTTT	CASSLNVVDTQYF
.	TRBJ2-5	.	TRBV28	TGTGCCAGCAGTTTATTTGGGCCAGGTTTGGGAAAGACCCAGTACTTC	CASSLFGPGLGKTQYF
.	TRBJ2-2	.	TRBV28	TGTGCCAGCAGGGAATCAACCACCGGGGAGCTGTTTTTT	CASRESTTGELFF
.	TRBJ2-1	TRBD1	TRBV20-1	TGCAGTGCCAGGGACAGTTCAAAGATCTTC	CSARDSSKIF
.	TRBJ2-3	.	TRBV6-5	TGTGCCAGCAGTTACTCGATGGGGGCCACCACAGATACGCAGTATTTT	CASSYSMGATTDTQYF
.	TRBJ1-1	.	TRBV5-1	TGCGCCAGCGGGTCTGATGGGATGAACACTGAAGCTTTCTTT	CASGSDGMNTEAFF
.	TRBJ2-7	.	TRBV14	TGTGCCAGCAGCCGTGGGTTCTCCTACGAGCAGTACTTC	CASSRGFSYEQYF
.	TRBJ2-2	TRBD2	TRBV11-2	TGTGCCAGCAGCTTAGAACTAGCGGGCAGACGGGGCACCGGGGAGCTGTTTTTT	CASSLELAGRRGTGELFF
.	TRBJ1-1	TRBD1	TRBV19	TGTGCCAGTAGGACAGGGTCTACCAGCATCTTT	CASRTGSTSIF
.	TRBJ2-3	TRBD2	TRBV5-6	TGTGCCAGCAGCCGGACTAGCGGGATCACAGATACGCAGTATTTT	CASSRTSGITDTQYF
.	TRBJ2-3	.	TRBV7-3	TGTGCCAGCAGCTTAATGACTAGGTCTGCCACAGATACGCAGTATTTT	CASSLMTRSATDTQYF
.	TRBJ2-3	.	TRBV7-3	TGTGCCAGCAGCTTAACCCCGCTAGCGAGGACAGATACGCAGTATTTT	CASSLTPLARTDTQYF
.	TRBJ2-2	TRBD1	TRBV19	TGTGCCAGTAGTGCACTCAGACAGGGGTACACCGGGGAGCTGTTTTTT	CASSALRQGYTGELFF
.	TRBJ2-1	TRBD2	TRBV6-6	TGTGCCAGCACTCTGATCCTAGCGGGAGCGGGCAATGAGCAGTTCTTC	CASTLILAGAGNEQFF
.	TRBJ2-6	TRBD1	TRBV7-8	TGTGCCAGCAGCTCCCCGGACAGGGGGCGTTTGGGGGCCAACGTCCTGACTTTC	CASSSPDRGRLGANVLTF
.	TRBJ1-5	TRBD1	TRBV5-5	TGTGCCAGCAGCCCCACCGGGACAGGGATCGATAGCAATCAGCCCCAGCATTTT	CASSPTGTGIDSNQPQHF
.	TRBJ1-1	.	TRBV28	TGTGCCAGCAGTCGCAGTGAAGCTTTCTTT	CASSRSEAFF
.	TRBJ1-4	TRBD1	TRBV10-3	TGTGCCACCTCGAGGACAGGGGGGGAGACTAATGAAAAACTGTTTTTT	CATSRTGGETNEKLFF
.	TRBJ2-2	.	TRBV5-1	TGCGCCAGCAGCTTGGCCGCCGGGGAGCTGTTTTTT	CASSLAAGELFF
.	TRBJ1-1	TRBD1	TRBV7-9	TGTGCCAGCAGATCAACAGGGGACACTGAAGCTTTCTTT	CASRSTGDTEAFF
.	TRBJ1-2	.	TRBV7-2	TGTGCCAGCAGCTTAAACTGGAGACAGGCGTATGGCTACACCTTC	CASSLNWRQAYGYTF
.	TRBJ2-7	TRBD1	TRBV7-2	TGTGCCAGCAGCTCAGACAGGGGCGATCTCTCCTACGAGCAGTACTTC	CASSSDRGDLSYEQYF
.	TRBJ2-7	TRBD2	TRBV6-5	TGTGCCAGCAACCGCGGGGGGGCCCCCCCCTACGAGCAGTACTTC	CASNRGGAPPYEQYF
.	TRBJ2-2	.	TRBV6-4	TGTGCCAGCAGTCGGGACATTTTCGGGGAGCTGTTTTTT	CASSRDIFGELFF
once	TRBJ1-2	.	TRBV27	TGTGCCAGCAGTTTTGTCGGGGACCATGGCTACACCTTC	CASSFVGDHGYTF
.	TRBJ2-3	.	TRBV5-1	TGCGCCAGCAGTGTAGGCGGGCCGATGACAGATACGCAGTATTTT	CASSVGGPMTDTQYF
.	TRBJ1-1	.	TRBV6-6	TGTGCCAGCACACGGGGACGGGGTGGCACTGAAGCTTTCTTT	CASTRGRGGTEAFF
.	TRBJ2-3	.	TRBV28	TGTGCCAGTTCACTCTTCACAGATACGCAGTATTTT	CASSLFTDTQYF
.	TRBJ1-6	TRBD1	TRBV6-1	TGTGCCAGCAGTGAAATTGGACAGGGGCAGGCCTATAATTCACCCCTCCACTTT	CASSEIGQGQAYNSPLHF
.	TRBJ2-7	TRBD2	TRBV28	TGTGCCAGCAGTTTGGCGGGAGGAGTGGGGAACGAGCAGTACTTC	CASSLAGGVGNEQYF
.	TRBJ2-5	TRBD2	TRBV29-1	TGCAGCGTCACATCCGGGGGGTTGAACCAAGAGACCCAGTACTTC	CSVTSGGLNQETQYF
.	TRBJ1-1	.	TRBV7-9	TGTGCCAGCAGTTCGTCGGTGGGCGGGGCTTTCTTT	CASSSSVGGAFF
.	TRBJ2-3	.	TRBV5-1	TGCGCCAGCAGCTCCAAACAGGGAACAGATACGCAGTATTTT	CASSSKQGTDTQYF
.	TRBJ2-7	.	TRBV9	TGTGCCAGCAGCGTAGCTTTGTCCGGCGGGCAGTACTTC	CASSVALSGGQYF
.	TRBJ1-1	.	TRBV5-1	TGCGCCAGCAGAGGGGGACCCAACACTGAAGCTTTCTTT	CASRGGPNTEAFF
few	TRBJ2-5	.	TRBV11-2	TGTGCCAGCAGCTTGTCTCCCTTTTTACAGGGTCAAGAGACCCAGTACTTC	CASSLSPFLQGQETQYF
.	TRBJ1-4	.	TRBV23-1	TGCGCCAGCAGTCCTCCAACTAATGAAAAACTGTTTTTT	CASSPPTNEKLFF
.	TRBJ2-1	TRBD2	TRBV9	TGTGCCAGCAGCGTAGGGGGTACTAGCGGGAGGCCTGAGCAGTTCTTC	CASSVGGTSGRPEQFF
.	TRBJ2-1	.	TRBV6-1	TGTGCCAGCAGTGGCTCAGGGAGGGGGACCTACAATGAGCAGTTCTTC	CASSGSGRGTYNEQFF
.	TRBJ1-4	TRBD1	TRBV30	TGTGCCTTACAGGGGGCTGGGGAAAAACTGTTTTTT	CALQGAGEKLFF
once	TRBJ2-5	.	TRBV30	TGTGCCTGGAGTGACAACAGGGTTGGGGGAGAGACCCAGTACTTC	CAWSDNRVGGETQYF
.	TRBJ1-2	.	TRBV5-8	TGTGCCAGCAGCTTGGGTACGTCACGCGGCTATGGCTACACCTTC	CASSLGTSRGYGYTF
few	TRBJ1-2	TRBD1	TRBV19	TGTGCCAGCTTCACCCGGACAGGGGGTGGCTACACCTTC	CASFTRTGGGYTF
few	TRBJ1-5	.	TRBV2	TGTGCCAGCAGTCTCGGGGCGCAGAATCAGCCCCAGCATTTT	CASSLGAQNQPQHF
.	TRBJ2-5	.	TRBV7-9	TGTGCCAGCAGCTTAGTGTCGGAGACCCAGTACTTC	CASSLVSETQYF
.	TRBJ1-5	.	TRBV14	TGTGCCAGCAGCCAAGGATCTTCAGGGTGGAATCAGCCCCAGCATTTT	CASSQGSSGWNQPQHF
medium-sized	TRBJ1-2	.	TRBV7-3	TGTGCCAGCAGCTCGGACGGAACTAACTATGGCTACACCTTC	CASSSDGTNYGYTF